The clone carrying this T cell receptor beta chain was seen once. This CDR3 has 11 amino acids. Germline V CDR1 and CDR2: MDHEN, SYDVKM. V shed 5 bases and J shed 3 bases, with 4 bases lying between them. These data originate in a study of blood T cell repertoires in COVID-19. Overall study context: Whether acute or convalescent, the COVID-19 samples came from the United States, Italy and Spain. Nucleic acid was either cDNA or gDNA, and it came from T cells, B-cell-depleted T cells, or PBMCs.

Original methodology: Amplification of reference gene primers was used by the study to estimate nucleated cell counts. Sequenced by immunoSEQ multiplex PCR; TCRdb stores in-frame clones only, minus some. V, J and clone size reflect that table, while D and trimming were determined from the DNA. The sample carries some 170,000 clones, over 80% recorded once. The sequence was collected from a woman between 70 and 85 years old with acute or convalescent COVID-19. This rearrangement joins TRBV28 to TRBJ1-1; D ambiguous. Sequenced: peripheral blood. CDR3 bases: TGTGCCAGCAGTCTAGACACTGAAGCTTTCTTT. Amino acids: CASSLDTEAFF.